This TCR beta chain was sequenced in a study of T cell responses to AZD1222 COVID-19 vaccine. Study-wide results and limits: None of the repertoires were sampled until the peak T cell response had passed.

Assay: immunoSEQ multiplex PCR; the TCRdb copy retains only in-frame clones and omits some. The sample lists about 73,000 clones, roughly 89% occurring once. This clone was seen just once. Its target is unknown. V dropped 2 bases and J dropped 0 bases, with 4 bases sitting between them. The CDR3 extends over 14 amino acids. Germline values: CDR1 MNHEY, CDR2 SMNVEV (reference sequence). The V and J genes are TRBV27 and TRBJ1-4; D is unresolved. The specimen comprised peripheral blood, sampled 28 days after the second AZD1222 dose. The receptor was derived from an adult who received the AZD1222 COVID-19 vaccine. CDR3 DNA: TGTGCCAGCAGTTTAGGGGCAACTAATGAAAAACTGTTTTTT. Protein: CASSLGATNEKLFF.